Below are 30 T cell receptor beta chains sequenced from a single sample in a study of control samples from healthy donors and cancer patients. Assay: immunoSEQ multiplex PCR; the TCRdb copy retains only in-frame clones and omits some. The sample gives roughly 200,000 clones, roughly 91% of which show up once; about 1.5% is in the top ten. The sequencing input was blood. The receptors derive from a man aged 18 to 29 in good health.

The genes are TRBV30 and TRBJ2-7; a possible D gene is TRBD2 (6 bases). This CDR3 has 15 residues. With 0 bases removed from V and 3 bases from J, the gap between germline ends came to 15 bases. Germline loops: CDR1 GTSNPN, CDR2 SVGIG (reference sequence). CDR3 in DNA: TGTGCCTGGAGTGTAGGGAGGATTTACGGCTACGAGCAGTACTTC. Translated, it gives CAWSVGRIYGYEQYF.

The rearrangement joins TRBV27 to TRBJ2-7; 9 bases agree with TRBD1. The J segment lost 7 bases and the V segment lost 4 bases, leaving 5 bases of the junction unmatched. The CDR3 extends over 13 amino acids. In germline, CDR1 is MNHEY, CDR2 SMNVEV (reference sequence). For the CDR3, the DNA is TGTGCCAGCAGTTGGGACAGGGAGGGGGAGCAGTACTTC. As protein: CASSWDREGEQYF.

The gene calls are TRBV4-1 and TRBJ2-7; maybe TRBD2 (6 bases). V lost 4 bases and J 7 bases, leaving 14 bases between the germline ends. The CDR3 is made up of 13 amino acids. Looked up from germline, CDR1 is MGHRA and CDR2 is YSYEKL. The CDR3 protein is CASSPPFGSEQYF. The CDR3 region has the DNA TGCGCCAGCAGCCCACCATTCGGGAGTGAGCAGTACTTC.

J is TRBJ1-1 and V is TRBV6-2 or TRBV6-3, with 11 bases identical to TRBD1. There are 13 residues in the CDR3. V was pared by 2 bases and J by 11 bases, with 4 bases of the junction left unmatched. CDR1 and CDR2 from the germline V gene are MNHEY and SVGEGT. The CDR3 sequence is CASSYGWDRGAFF. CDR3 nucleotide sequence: TGTGCCAGCAGTTACGGCTGGGACAGGGGGGCTTTCTTT.

The CDR3 nucleotides read TGTGCCATCAGATCAACAACGGGACAGGGAGAGGAGACCCAGTACTTC. Translating it yields CAIRSTTGQGEETQYF. The V call is TRBV10-3, the J call TRBJ2-5; 9 positions agree with TRBD1. CDR3 length: 16 residues. J gave up 5 bases and V 6 bases, and 13 bases lay outside the gene matches. The V gene's germline CDR1 is ENHRY and CDR2 SYGVKD.

The CDR3 nucleotides are TGTGCCAGCAGTTTCCGTATGGGGAGTTTAATTGATGAGCAGTTCTTC. This codes for CASSFRMGSLIDEQFF. The chain couples TRBV27 to TRBJ2-1, with D possibly matching TRBD2 (5 bases). Germline values: CDR1 MNHEY, CDR2 SMNVEV (reference sequence). Trimming cost V 3 bases and J 8 bases, with 20 bases left between them. There are 16 residues in the CDR3.

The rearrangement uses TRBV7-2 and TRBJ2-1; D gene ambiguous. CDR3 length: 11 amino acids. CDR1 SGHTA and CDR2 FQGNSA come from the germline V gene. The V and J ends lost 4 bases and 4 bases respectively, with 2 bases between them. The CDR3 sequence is CASSYYNEQFF. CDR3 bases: TGTGCCAGCAGCTATTACAATGAGCAGTTCTTC.

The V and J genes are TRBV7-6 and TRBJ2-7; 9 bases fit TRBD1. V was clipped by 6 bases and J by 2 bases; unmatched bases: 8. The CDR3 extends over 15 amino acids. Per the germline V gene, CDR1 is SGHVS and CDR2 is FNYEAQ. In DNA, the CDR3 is TGTGCCAGCAGTTTGGGCCGGGACAGGGCCTACGAGCAGTACTTC. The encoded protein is CASSLGRDRAYEQYF.

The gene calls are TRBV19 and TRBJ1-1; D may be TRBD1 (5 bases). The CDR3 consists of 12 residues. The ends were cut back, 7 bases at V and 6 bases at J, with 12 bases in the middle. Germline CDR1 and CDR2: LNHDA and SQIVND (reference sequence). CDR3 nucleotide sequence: TGTGCCAGTAAGCAGGGCTACGCTGAAGCTTTCTTT. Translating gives CASKQGYAEAFF.

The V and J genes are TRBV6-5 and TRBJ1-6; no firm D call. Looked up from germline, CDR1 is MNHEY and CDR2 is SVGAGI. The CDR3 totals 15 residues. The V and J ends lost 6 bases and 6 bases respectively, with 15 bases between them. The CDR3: CASRPGRRTNSPLHF. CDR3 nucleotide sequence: TGTGCCAGCAGACCCGGACGGAGAACTAATTCACCCCTCCACTTT.

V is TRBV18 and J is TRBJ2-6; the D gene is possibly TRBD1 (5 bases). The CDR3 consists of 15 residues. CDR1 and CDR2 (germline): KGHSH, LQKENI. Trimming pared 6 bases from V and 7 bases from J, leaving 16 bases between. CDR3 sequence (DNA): TGTGCCAGCTCCCCGACAGCTATCGGCGCCAACGTCCTGACTTTC. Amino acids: CASSPTAIGANVLTF.

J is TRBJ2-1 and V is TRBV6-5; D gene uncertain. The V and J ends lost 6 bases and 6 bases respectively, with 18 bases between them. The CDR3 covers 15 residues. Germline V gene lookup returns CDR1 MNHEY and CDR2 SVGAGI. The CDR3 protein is CASSLGRKSFNEQFF. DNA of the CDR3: TGTGCCAGCAGCCTCGGACGGAAGAGTTTCAATGAGCAGTTCTTC.

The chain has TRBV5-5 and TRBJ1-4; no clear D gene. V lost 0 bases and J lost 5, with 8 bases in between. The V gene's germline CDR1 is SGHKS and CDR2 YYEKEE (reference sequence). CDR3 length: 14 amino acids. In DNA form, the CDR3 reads TGTGCCAGCAGCTTGGAGGAATGGAATGAAAAACTGTTTTTT. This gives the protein CASSLEEWNEKLFF.

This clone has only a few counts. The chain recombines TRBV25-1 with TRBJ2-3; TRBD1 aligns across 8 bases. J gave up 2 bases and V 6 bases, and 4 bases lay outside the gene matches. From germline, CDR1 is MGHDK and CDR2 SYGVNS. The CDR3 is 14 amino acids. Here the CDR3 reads CASSWTGITDTQYF. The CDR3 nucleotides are TGTGCCAGCAGCTGGACAGGGATCACAGATACGCAGTATTTT. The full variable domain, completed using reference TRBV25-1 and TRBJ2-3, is EADIYQTPRYLVIGTGKKITLECSQTMGHDKMYWYQQDPGMELHLIHYSYGVNSTEKGDLSSESTVSRIRTEHFPLTLESARPSHTSQYLCASSWTGITDTQYFGPGTRLTVL.

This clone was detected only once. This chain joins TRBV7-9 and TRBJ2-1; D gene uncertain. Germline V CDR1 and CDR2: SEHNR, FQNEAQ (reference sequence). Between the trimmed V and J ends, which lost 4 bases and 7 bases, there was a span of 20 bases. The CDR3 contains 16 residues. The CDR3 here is CASSSIPDRPGNEQFF. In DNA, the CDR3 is TGTGCCAGCAGCTCCATACCTGACCGCCCGGGTAATGAGCAGTTCTTC.

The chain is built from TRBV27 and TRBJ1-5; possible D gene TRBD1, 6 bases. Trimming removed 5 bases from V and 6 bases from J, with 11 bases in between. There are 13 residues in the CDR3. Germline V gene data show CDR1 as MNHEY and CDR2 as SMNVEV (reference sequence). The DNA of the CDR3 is TGTGCCAGCAGTCCTCAGGGGAGTCAGCCCCAGCATTTT. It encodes CASSPQGSQPQHF.

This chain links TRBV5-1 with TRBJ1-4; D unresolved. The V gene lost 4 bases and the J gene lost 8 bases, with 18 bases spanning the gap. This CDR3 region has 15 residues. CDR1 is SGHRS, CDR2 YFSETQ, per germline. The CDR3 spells CASSANGGLGEKLFF. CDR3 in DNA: TGCGCCAGCAGCGCTAACGGCGGTTTGGGGGAAAAACTGTTTTTT.

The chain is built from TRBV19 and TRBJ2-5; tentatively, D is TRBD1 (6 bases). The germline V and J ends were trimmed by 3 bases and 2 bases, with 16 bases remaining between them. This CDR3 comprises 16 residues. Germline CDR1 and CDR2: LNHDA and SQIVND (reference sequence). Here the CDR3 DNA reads TGTGCCAGTAGTATTCCGATAGGCAGGGGACAAGAGACCCAGTACTTC. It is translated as CASSIPIGRGQETQYF.

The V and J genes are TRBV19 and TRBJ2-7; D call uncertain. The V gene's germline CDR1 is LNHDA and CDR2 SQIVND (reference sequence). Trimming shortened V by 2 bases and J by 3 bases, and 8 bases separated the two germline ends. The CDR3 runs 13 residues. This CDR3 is CASSISVSYEQYF. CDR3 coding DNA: TGTGCCAGTAGTATAAGTGTCAGCTACGAGCAGTACTTC.

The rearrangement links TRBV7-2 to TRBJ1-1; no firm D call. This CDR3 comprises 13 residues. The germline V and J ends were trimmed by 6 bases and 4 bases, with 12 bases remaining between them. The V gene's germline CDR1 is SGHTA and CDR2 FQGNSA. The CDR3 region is CASRRQAGTEAFF. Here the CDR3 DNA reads TGTGCCAGCAGAAGGCAGGCGGGCACTGAAGCTTTCTTT. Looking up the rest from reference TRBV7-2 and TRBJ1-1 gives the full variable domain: GAGVSQSPSNKVTEKGKDVELRCDPISGHTALYWYRQSLGQGLEFLIYFQGNSAPDKSGLPSDRFSAERTGGSVSTLTIQRTQQEDSAVYLCASRRQAGTEAFFGQGTRLTVV.

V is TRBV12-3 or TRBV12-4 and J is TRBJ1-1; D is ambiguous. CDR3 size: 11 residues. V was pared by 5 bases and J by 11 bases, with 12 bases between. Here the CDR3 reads CASSPLRVAFF. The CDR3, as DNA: TGTGCCAGCAGTCCCCTTCGGGTGGCTTTCTTT.

CDR3 residues: CASSLTGQPGNTIYF. CDR3 nucleotides: TGCGCCAGCAGCTTAACCGGGCAGCCTGGAAACACCATATATTTT. The chain joins TRBV5-1 to TRBJ1-3; D unclear. This CDR3 contains 15 residues. V was shortened by 2 bases and J by 2 bases, with 11 bases between the two germline ends. CDR1 and CDR2 (germline): SGHRS, YFSETQ.

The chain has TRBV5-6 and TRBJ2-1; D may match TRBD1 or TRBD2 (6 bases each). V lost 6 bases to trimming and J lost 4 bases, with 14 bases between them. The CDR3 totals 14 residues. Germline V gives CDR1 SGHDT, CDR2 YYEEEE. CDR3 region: CASTLRGVYNEQFF. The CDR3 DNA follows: TGTGCCAGCACCCTAAGGGGGGTTTACAATGAGCAGTTCTTC.

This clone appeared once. The CDR3 DNA sequence: TGCGCCAGCAGCCAAGATCCAGGGACTAGGTCACCCCTCCACTTT. Its protein is CASSQDPGTRSPLHF. The chain recombines TRBV4-1 with TRBJ1-6; D possibly corresponds to TRBD1 (5 bases). Germline values: CDR1 MGHRA, CDR2 YSYEKL. Trimming pared 0 bases from V and 10 bases from J, leaving 13 bases between. The CDR3 extends over 15 amino acids.

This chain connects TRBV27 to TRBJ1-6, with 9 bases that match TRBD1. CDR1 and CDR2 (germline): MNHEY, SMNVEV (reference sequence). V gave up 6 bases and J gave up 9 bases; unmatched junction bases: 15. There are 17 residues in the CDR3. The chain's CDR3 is CASSTPNRGPKGSPLHF. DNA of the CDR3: TGTGCCAGCAGCACCCCCAACAGGGGGCCGAAAGGTTCACCCCTCCACTTT.

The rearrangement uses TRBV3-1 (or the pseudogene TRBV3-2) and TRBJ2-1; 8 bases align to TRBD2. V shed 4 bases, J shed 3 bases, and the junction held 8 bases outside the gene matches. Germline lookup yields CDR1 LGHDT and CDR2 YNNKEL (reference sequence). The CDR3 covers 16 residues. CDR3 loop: CASSRVGGGFYNEQFF. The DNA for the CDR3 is TGTGCCAGCAGCCGGGTGGGCGGGGGGTTCTACAATGAGCAGTTCTTC.

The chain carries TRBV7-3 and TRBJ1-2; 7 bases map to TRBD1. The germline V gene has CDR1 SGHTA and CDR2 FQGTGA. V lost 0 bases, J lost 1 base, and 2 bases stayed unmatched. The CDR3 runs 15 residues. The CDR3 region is CASSLTDRFNYGYTF. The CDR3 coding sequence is TGTGCCAGCAGCTTAACGGACAGGTTTAACTATGGCTACACCTTC.

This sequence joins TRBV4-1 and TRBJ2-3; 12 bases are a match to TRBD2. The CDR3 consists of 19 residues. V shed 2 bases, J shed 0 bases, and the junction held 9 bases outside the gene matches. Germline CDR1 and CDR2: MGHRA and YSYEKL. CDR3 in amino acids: CASSQPLASGGASTDTQYF. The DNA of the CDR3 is TGCGCCAGCAGCCAACCCCTGGCTAGCGGGGGGGCTAGCACAGATACGCAGTATTTT.

The CDR3 spells CASSVDRATNYGYTF. In nucleotides, the CDR3 is TGTGCCAGCAGTGTTGACAGGGCCACCAACTATGGCTACACCTTC. This chain joins TRBV2 and TRBJ1-2, with TRBD1 matching 7 bases. CDR3 length equals 15 residues. V lost 4 bases to trimming and J lost 2 bases; unmatched junction nucleotides: 7. Germline V gives CDR1 SNHLY, CDR2 FYNNEI.

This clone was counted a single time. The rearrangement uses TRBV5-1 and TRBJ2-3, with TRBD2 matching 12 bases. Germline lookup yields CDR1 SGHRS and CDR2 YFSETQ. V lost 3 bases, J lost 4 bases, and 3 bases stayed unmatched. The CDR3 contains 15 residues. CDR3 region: CASSSLAGGPDTQYF. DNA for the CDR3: TGCGCCAGCAGCTCACTAGCGGGGGGCCCAGATACGCAGTATTTT.